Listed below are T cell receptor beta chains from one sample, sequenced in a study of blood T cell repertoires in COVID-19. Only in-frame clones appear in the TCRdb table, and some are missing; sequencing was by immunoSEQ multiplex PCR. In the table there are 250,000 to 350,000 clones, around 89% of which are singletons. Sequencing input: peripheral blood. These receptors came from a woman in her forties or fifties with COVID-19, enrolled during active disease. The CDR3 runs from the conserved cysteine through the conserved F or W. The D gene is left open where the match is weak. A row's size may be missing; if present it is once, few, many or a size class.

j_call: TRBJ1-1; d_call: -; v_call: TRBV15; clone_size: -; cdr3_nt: TGTGCCACCAGCAGGTCCGGGAACACTGAAGCTTTCTTT; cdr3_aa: CATSRSGNTEAFF
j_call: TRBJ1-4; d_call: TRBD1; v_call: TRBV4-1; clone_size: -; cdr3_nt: TGCGCCAGCAGCCAGGAAAAGACAGGGGGTCGTGAAAAACTGTTTTTT; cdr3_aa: CASSQEKTGGREKLFF
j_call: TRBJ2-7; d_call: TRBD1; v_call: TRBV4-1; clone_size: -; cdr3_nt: TGCGCCAGCAGCCAAGAGGCAGGGGGACCTCACGAGCAGTACTTC; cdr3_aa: CASSQEAGGPHEQYF
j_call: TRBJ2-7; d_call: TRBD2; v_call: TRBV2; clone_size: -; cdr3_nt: TGTGCCAGCAGTCTCCCCGACCCCAGGGACAAACCGGGAGGGCTAACCTACGAGCAGTACTTC; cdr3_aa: CASSLPDPRDKPGGLTYEQYF
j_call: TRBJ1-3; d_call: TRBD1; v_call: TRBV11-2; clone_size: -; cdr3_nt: TGTGCCAGCAGCTTCTCCCGAAGACAGGGCTACGGAAACACCATATATTTT; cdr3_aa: CASSFSRRQGYGNTIYF
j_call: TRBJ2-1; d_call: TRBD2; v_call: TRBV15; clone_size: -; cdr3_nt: TGTGCCACCAGCAGAGCGACTAGCGGGTATGAGCAGTTCTTC; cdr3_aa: CATSRATSGYEQFF
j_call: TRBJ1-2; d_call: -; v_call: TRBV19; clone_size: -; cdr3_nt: TGTGCCAGTAGTATTCGAGGGTCCTACTACGGGGGCTACACCTTC; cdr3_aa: CASSIRGSYYGGYTF
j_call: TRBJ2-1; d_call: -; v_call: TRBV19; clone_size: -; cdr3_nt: TGTGCCAGTGACCTAGGCGGAACTCACCCCTCCTACAATGAGCAGTTCTTC; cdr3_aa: CASDLGGTHPSYNEQFF
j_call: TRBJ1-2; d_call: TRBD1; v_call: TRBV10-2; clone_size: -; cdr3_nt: TGCGCCAGCAGTGAAGAGTGGACAGGGGGCGCAGGAAACTATGGCTACACCTTC; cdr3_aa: CASSEEWTGGAGNYGYTF
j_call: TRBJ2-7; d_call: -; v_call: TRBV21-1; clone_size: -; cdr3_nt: TGTGCCAGCAGCAGGCGGACCACGGGACAGGGGGTTTACGAGCAGTACTTC; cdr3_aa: CASSRRTTGQGVYEQYF
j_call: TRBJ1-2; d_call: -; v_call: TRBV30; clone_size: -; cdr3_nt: TGTGCCTGGAGTGACCTAGCTAGCTATGGCTACACCTTC; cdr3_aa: CAWSDLASYGYTF
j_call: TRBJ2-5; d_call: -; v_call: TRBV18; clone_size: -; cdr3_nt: TGTGCCAGCTCACCAGGGACTCAAGAGACCCAGTACTTC; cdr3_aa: CASSPGTQETQYF
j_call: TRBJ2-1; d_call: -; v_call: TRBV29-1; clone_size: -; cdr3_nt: TGCAGCGTGACTCCTAGCGTGAGCTCCTACAATGAGCAGTTCTTC; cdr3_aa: CSVTPSVSSYNEQFF
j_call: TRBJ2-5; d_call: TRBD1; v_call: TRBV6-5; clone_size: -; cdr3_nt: TGTGCCAGCGAAAACAGGGGGACAGAGACCCAGTACTTC; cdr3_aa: CASENRGTETQYF
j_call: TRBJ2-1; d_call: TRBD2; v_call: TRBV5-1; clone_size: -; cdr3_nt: TGCGCCAGCAGTTGGACTAGCGGGAGGAACAATGAGCAGTTCTTC; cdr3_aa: CASSWTSGRNNEQFF
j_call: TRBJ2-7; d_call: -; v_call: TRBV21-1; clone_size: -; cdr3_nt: TGTGCCAGCAACCCCCGGGACTCCTCCTACGAGCAGTACTTC; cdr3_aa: CASNPRDSSYEQYF
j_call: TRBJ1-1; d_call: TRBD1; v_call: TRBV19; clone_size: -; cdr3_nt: TGTGCCAGTAGCGACGCAAGGACAGGGAACACTGAAGCTTTCTTT; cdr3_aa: CASSDARTGNTEAFF
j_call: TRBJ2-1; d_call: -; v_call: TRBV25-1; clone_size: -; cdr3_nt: TGTGCCAGCAGTACAGGGCCGGCACCCGGTGACAATGAGCAGTTCTTC; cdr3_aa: CASSTGPAPGDNEQFF
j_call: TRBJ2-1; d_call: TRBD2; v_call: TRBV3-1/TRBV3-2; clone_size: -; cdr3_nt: TGTGCCAGCAGCCCCCAGCGGGAGCTCTACAATGAGCAGTTCTTC; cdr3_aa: CASSPQRELYNEQFF
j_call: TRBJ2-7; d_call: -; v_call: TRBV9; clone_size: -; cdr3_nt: TGTGCCAGCAGCGCAGGGCAGTGGTCCTACGAGCAGTACTTC; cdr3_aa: CASSAGQWSYEQYF
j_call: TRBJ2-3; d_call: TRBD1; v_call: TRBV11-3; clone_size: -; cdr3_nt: TGTGCCAGCAACGCCGGACAGGGTAGGACAGATACGCAGTATTTT; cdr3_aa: CASNAGQGRTDTQYF
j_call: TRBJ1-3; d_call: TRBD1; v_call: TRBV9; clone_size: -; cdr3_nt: TGTGCCAGCAGCGTAGGTATAGGGACAGGGTGGAACACCATATATTTT; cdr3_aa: CASSVGIGTGWNTIYF
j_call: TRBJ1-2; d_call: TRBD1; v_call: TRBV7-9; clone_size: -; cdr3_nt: TGTGCCAGCAGCTACAAAAGTAGGGGGCGTGATGGCTACACCTTC; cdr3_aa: CASSYKSRGRDGYTF
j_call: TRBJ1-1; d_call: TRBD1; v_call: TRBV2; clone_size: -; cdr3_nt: TGTGCCAGCAGTGTGTCAGGGGGATTGAACACTGAAGCTTTCTTT; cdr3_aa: CASSVSGGLNTEAFF
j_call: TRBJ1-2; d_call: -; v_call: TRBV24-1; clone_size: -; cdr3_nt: TGTGCCACCAGTGGTTTTCGGTCCTATGGCTACACCTTC; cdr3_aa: CATSGFRSYGYTF
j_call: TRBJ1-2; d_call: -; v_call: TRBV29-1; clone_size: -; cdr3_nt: TGCAGCGTTGAAGGCGACAGAGACATATATGGCTACACCTTC; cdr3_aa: CSVEGDRDIYGYTF
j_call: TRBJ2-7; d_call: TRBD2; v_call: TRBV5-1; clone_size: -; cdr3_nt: TGCGCCAGCAGCTTTACCGGGACTAGCGGGAGTCTAAGTTACGAGCAGTACTTC; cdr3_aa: CASSFTGTSGSLSYEQYF
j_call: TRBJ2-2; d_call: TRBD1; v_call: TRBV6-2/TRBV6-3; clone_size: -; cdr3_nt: TGTGCCAGCAGTTCACAGGGGGCGGACACCGGGGAGCTGTTTTTT; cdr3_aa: CASSSQGADTGELFF
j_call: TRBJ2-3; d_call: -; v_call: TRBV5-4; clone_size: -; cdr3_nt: TGTGCCAGCAGCTTGGCCGGGGCAGATACGCAGTATTTT; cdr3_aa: CASSLAGADTQYF
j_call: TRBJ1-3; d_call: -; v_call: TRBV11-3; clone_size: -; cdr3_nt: TGTGCCAGCAGCTCCGAGGGGACTCCTGGAAACACCATATATTTT; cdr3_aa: CASSSEGTPGNTIYF
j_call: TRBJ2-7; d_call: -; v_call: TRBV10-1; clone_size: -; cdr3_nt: TGCGCCAGCAGTGATCCCAGGGCCAACGAGCAGTACTTC; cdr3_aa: CASSDPRANEQYF
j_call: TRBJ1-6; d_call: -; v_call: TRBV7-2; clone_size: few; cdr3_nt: TGTGCCAGCAGCTTACTGGGGGCAAATAATTCACCCCTCCACTTT; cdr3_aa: CASSLLGANNSPLHF
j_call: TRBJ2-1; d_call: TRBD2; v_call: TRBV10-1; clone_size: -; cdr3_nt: TGCGCCAGCAGTGACCCGGGACTAGCGGGAGGGCCTCCCACCGAGCAGTTCTTC; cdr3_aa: CASSDPGLAGGPPTEQFF
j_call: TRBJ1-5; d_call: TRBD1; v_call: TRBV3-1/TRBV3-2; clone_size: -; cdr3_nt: TGTGCCAGCAGCCAATTCCAGGGGGCGCCTCAGCCCCAGCATTTT; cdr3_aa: CASSQFQGAPQPQHF
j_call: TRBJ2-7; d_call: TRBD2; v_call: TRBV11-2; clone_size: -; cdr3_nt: TGTGCCAGCAGCTCAGGCAGCGGGAGTCAATACTACGAGCAGTACTTC; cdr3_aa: CASSSGSGSQYYEQYF
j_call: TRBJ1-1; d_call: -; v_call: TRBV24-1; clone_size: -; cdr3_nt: TGTGCCACCAAAGACCACAGGTATTGTGAAGCTTTCTTT; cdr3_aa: CATKDHRYCEAFF